Included here is one TCR beta chain sequence, with context. Its antigen is not identified. TCRdb re-processed the PCR reads through MiXCR. The table has about 59,000 clones, 15% to 20% seen once. V shed 3 bases, J shed 8 bases, and the junction held 10 bases outside the gene matches. CDR1 SGDLS and CDR2 YYNGEE come from the germline V gene. The length of the CDR3 is 15 residues. The data are from a study of metastatic and nonmetastatic thyroid tumors. Study-wide context: Both malignant and benign thyroid patients supplied peripheral blood and tumor or nodule tissue samples, across which the repertoires of these patients were then compared. Study results and limitations: According to reports, the diversity of TCR beta was significantly higher in malignant thyroid tumors than in benign nodules, and this held in both blood and tumor samples.

Treatment of any kind had been given to no patient before thyroid surgery. Material for sequencing was blood. The chain has TRBV9 and TRBJ1-4, with TRBD1 matching over 7 bases. This TCR derives from a male donor with papillary thyroid cancer or a benign thyroid nodule (not recorded which). Some clones in this sample may be carry-over from other donors' samples. CDR3 nucleotide sequence: TGTGCCAGCAGCGAAGGGACAGTGAAATCCGAAAAACTGTTTTTT. It translates to CASSEGTVKSEKLFF.